This T cell receptor beta chain was obtained from a study of CXCR3 chemokines and chemotherapy response in bladder cancer (dated 2022 in TCRdb). Background on the whole study: Whether chemotherapy response in human bladder cancer was predicted by intratumoral CXCR3 chemokine system activity was examined in the study.

Including cysteine and phenylalanine, the CDR3 has 13 amino acids. Just CDR3 DNA is preserved here, 39 bases in frame from base 1. CDR1 and CDR2, looked up from the germline V gene (reference sequence), are LNHNV and YYDKDF. Trimming costs V 4 bases and J 7 bases, and their ends lie 13 bases apart. The method behind the library was PCR. Sequenced on an Illumina HiSeq 2500. TCRdb ran its own pipeline on the public reads, namely fastp trimming at Q25 and MiXCR clone calling, and kept in-frame beta chains. When rows share a CDR3 protein, they turn into one entry using the most common DNA and genes. The sample table shows fewer than 5,500 distinct CDR3 sequences, and roughly 14% are seen once. The ten largest clones capture 11% of the sample. This clonotype is considered medium-sized (0.01 to 0.1%). No antigen is known for it. Base qualities were left out, and no much larger clone turns up one base away.

The sample was gathered from a patient whose treatment included neoadjuvant chemotherapy. This sequence originates from a human donor with bladder cancer that responded to neoadjuvant chemotherapy. The chain uses TRBV15 and TRBJ1-1; the D gene is possibly TRBD1, with 5 bases matching. The bases are TGTGCCACCAGCACAGGGAAGGGCAGTGAAGCTTTCTTT. The resulting protein is CATSTGKGSEAFF. The entire variable domain, with the stretches around the CDR3 drawn from the reference TRBV15 and TRBJ1-1 proteins, is DAMVIQNPRYQVTQFGKPVTLSCSQTLNHNVMYWYQQKSSQAPKLLFHYYDKDFNNEADTPDNFQSRRPNTSFCFLDIRSPGLGDTAMYLCATSTGKGSEAFFGQGTRLTVV.